This entry features one TCR beta chain sequence. The antigen remains undetermined. CDR1 KGHSH and CDR2 LQKENI come from the germline V gene. Trimming removed 6 bases at V and 6 bases at J, with 18 bases between. This CDR3 is built from 15 residues. 13 Jbeta primers and 60 Vbeta primers were used for the PCR. Repertoires were generated with immunoSEQ multiplex PCR, while TCRdb's copy carries only in-frame clones and drops some. The repertoire holds approximately 160,000 clones, with 70% to 80% as singletons. The data stem from a study of cytomegalovirus exposure and HLA in healthy donors. Study-level information: Tens of millions of unique TCRs from HLA-typed donors were held in an early release of data.

Whole-study results and caveats: Most TCR sequences proved rare, with some public TCRs found in many donors. Roughly uniform sequencing depth across donors was assumed, possibly incorrectly. In an earlier analysis, most TCR beta V segments were productive about 87% or about 30% of the time.

Sequencing was done on a sample of PBMCs. The chain has TRBV18 and TRBJ2-1; D gene ambiguous. The sequence was obtained from a man aged 40-55 years in good health and CMV-seronegative. CDR3 loop: CASSNIDEVRNEQFF. CDR3 coding DNA: TGTGCCAGCTCCAACATTGATGAGGTACGCAATGAGCAGTTCTTC.